The 15 T cell receptor beta chains listed next were all sequenced from one sample in a study of T-cell memory formation after mild COVID-19. From the 5' RACE reads, TCRdb called clonotypes with MiXCR, one entry per CDR3 protein. The table has about 540,000 distinct CDR3 sequences, around 20% seen once. The sequenced material came from PBMCs or a T cell subset sorted from them (not recorded which). Receptors were obtained from an adult woman who had mild COVID-19 (a few samples of this study predate the infection). Cell type and time point are not known.

V and J are TRBV18 and TRBJ2-7; 10 bases align to TRBD1. CDR3 length: 14 amino acids. In germline, CDR1 is KGHSH, CDR2 LQKENI. Losses at the gene ends were 3 bases for V and 7 bases for J; bases not matched to a gene: 6. The chain's CDR3 is CASSPGQGFGEQYF. In nucleotides, the CDR3 is TGTGCCAGCTCACCGGGACAGGGGTTCGGTGAGCAGTACTTC.

This sequence joins TRBV12-5 and TRBJ2-7, with D maybe TRBD1 (6 bases). Germline CDR1 and CDR2: LGHNT and FRNRAP. This CDR3 comprises 13 residues. Trimming removed 6 bases at V and 2 bases at J, with 11 bases between. For the CDR3, the DNA is TGTGCTAGTGGCTCAGGGGTACCCTACGAGCAGTACTTC. It is translated as CASGSGVPYEQYF. The full variable domain, with the rest looked up from reference TRBV12-5 and TRBJ2-7, is DARVTQTPRHKVTEMGQEVTMRCQPILGHNTVFWYRQTMMQGLELLAYFRNRAPLDDSGMPKDRFSAEMPDATLATLKIQPSEPRDSAVYFCASGSGVPYEQYFGPGTRLTVT.

This clonotype showed up just a few times. The chain combines TRBV5-1 with TRBJ1-4; 7 bases line up with TRBD1. The CDR3 length is 15 residues. Per the germline V gene, CDR1 is SGHRS and CDR2 is YFSETQ. Trimming removed 3 bases from V and 5 bases from J; junction bases left unmatched: 7. CDR3: CASSSFGTENEKLFF. In nucleotides, the CDR3 is TGCGCCAGCAGCTCATTCGGGACAGAGAATGAAAAACTGTTTTTT.

V usage is TRBV2 and J usage is TRBJ1-5; D gene uncertain. Per germline, CDR1 SNHLY and CDR2 FYNNEI. V was pared by 2 bases and J by 9 bases, with 17 bases between. The CDR3 has 15 amino acids. CDR3 nucleotides: TGTGCCAGCAGTGAAATCTCGGGCGGCGCAGGGCCCCAGCATTTT. Translation gives CASSEISGGAGPQHF. The whole variable domain, filled in from reference TRBV2 and TRBJ1-5, reads EPEVTQTPSHQVTQMGQEVILRCVPISNHLYFYWYRQILGQKVEFLVSFYNNEISEKSEIFDDQFSVERPDGSNFTLKIRSTKLEDSAMYFCASSEISGGAGPQHFGDGTRLSIL.

V is TRBV5-1 and J is TRBJ2-2, with D possibly TRBD1 on 7 matching bases. The CDR3 extends over 15 amino acids. Germline CDR1 is SGHRS and CDR2 is YFSETQ. V lost 4 bases, J lost 5 bases, and 15 bases lay in between. The DNA for the CDR3 is TGCGCCAGCAGCCCGGACAGGAGGGGGACCGGGGAGCTGTTTTTT. Translation: CASSPDRRGTGELFF. Full variable domain (outside the CDR3, taken from reference TRBV5-1 and TRBJ2-2): KAGVTQTPRYLIKTRGQQVTLSCSPISGHRSVSWYQQTPGQGLQFLFEYFSETQRNKGNFPGRFSGRQFSNSRSEMNVSTLELGDSALYLCASSPDRRGTGELFFGEGSRLTVL.

This clonotype was counted a few times. The V gene is TRBV7-9, the J gene TRBJ2-5, with D maybe TRBD2 (6 bases). CDR3 length: 16 amino acids. The V end lost 5 bases, the J end lost 1 base, and 17 bases lay between the germline ends. The V gene's germline CDR1 is SEHNR and CDR2 FQNEAQ (reference sequence). The CDR3 region has the DNA TGTGCCAGCAGCCACCTCCAGCGCGGGGCCCAAGAGACCCAGTACTTC. Its translation: CASSHLQRGAQETQYF.

The V call is TRBV5-5, the J call TRBJ1-6; D gene uncertain. The CDR3 spans 16 residues. Germline V gives CDR1 SGHKS, CDR2 YYEKEE (reference sequence). V lost 4 bases and J 10 bases, leaving 21 bases between the germline ends. CDR3 DNA: TGTGCCAGCAGCGTTGCAGGTCGAGACCCTCTGTCACCCCTCCACTTT. This codes for CASSVAGRDPLSPLHF.

This clonotype showed up just once. The rearrangement uses TRBV6-2 or TRBV6-3 and TRBJ2-5; D call uncertain. CDR1 and CDR2 (germline): MNHEY, SVGEGT. Trimming took off 2 bases at V and 4 bases at J, with 5 bases between the two ends. The CDR3 has 12 residues. The CDR3 protein is CASSYMRETQYF. The CDR3 DNA sequence: TGTGCCAGCAGTTACATGAGAGAGACCCAGTACTTC.

This clonotype appeared a few times. This chain joins TRBV19 and TRBJ1-1; D gene uncertain. Germline-derived CDR1 and CDR2 are LNHDA and SQIVND (reference sequence). The CDR3 covers 15 residues. V shed 4 bases and J shed 0 bases, with 12 bases lying between them. Here the CDR3 reads CASSTRTAMNTEAFF. Here the CDR3 DNA reads TGTGCCAGTAGTACGCGGACCGCCATGAACACTGAAGCTTTCTTT.

This clonotype turned up a few times. The V and J genes are TRBV12-3 or TRBV12-4 and TRBJ2-1; TRBD2 aligns across 16 bases. This CDR3 region has 17 residues. Trimming took 5 bases from V and 9 from J; bases not matched to a gene: 10. CDR3 coding DNA: TGTGCCAGCAGTACCCAACCCGGGACTAGCGGGGGGGGTGAGCAGTTCTTC. This encodes CASSTQPGTSGGGEQFF.

This clonotype was seen a handful of times. V usage is TRBV6-6 and J usage is TRBJ2-1; D possibly corresponds to TRBD2 (6 bases). CDR3 length: 14 residues. V shed 0 bases and J shed 6 bases, with 9 bases lying between them. In germline, CDR1 is MNHNY, CDR2 SVGAGI (reference sequence). CDR3 loop: CASSYSGGINEQFF. The CDR3 region has the DNA TGTGCCAGCAGTTACTCGGGGGGAATCAATGAGCAGTTCTTC.

J is TRBJ2-7 and V is TRBV24-1, with 7 bases that match TRBD1. The CDR3 covers 14 residues. The junction had 6 bases not matched to a gene; V was cut back by 6 bases and J by 2 bases. Germline values: CDR1 KGHDR, CDR2 SFDVKD. The CDR3 region is CATSKSTGAYEQYF. Written as DNA, the CDR3 is TGTGCCACCAGTAAGTCCACAGGGGCCTACGAGCAGTACTTC.

In this sample, this clonotype turned up a few times. The chain couples TRBV20-1 to TRBJ2-7; 7 positions agree with TRBD2. Germline trimming cut 2 bases from V and 3 bases from J; bases unmatched to any gene: 10. This CDR3 spans 15 amino acids. CDR1 and CDR2 (germline): DFQATT, SNEGSKA (reference sequence). The CDR3 loop is CSARLPFSGRYEQYF. DNA of the CDR3: TGCAGTGCTAGACTCCCCTTTAGCGGGCGCTACGAGCAGTACTTC.

This clonotype was detected only a few times. The chain is built from TRBV7-9 and TRBJ2-1, with 8 bases fitting TRBD2. From germline, CDR1 is SEHNR and CDR2 FQNEAQ (reference sequence). V trimming: 4 bases; J trimming: 7 bases; junction bases outside the gene matches: 15. The CDR3 covers 17 residues. The CDR3 nucleotides read TGTGCCAGCAGCTCTAAATTAGCGGGACTAACGGGGAATGAGCAGTTCTTC. Encoded protein: CASSSKLAGLTGNEQFF. Filled out from reference TRBV7-9 and TRBJ2-1, the complete variable domain reads DTGVSQNPRHKITKRGQNVTFRCDPISEHNRLYWYRQTLGQGPEFLTYFQNEAQLEKSRLLSDRFSAERPKGSFSTLEIQRTEQGDSAMYLCASSSKLAGLTGNEQFFGPGTRLTVL.

V usage is TRBV2 and J usage is TRBJ2-3; 10 nucleotides align to TRBD1. J lost 3 bases, V lost 4 bases, and 7 bases had no gene match. The germline V gene has CDR1 SNHLY and CDR2 FYNNEI. CDR3 length: 16 residues. In DNA form, the CDR3 reads TGTGCCAGCAGTGGACGGCCGGGACAGGGGACAGATACGCAGTATTTT. Encoded protein: CASSGRPGQGTDTQYF.